This T cell receptor (beta chain) was captured by sequencing in a study of OX40 agonist ivuxolimab in advanced cancers. The wider study: Ivuxolimab was delivered to patients intravenously every 2 weeks at doses spanning 0.01 to 10 mg/kg. Study-level results: Among the least clonally expanded were partial responders at 0.1-3.0 mg/kg.

The germline gives CDR1 MDHEN, CDR2 SYDVKM. The length of the CDR3 is 16 residues. With 7 bases clipped from V and 3 bases from J, the junction kept 13 bases outside the gene matches. Libraries were prepared by immunoSEQ multiplex PCR; TCRdb keeps only in-frame clonotypes and omits some of them. The sample records fewer than 80,000 clones, about nine tenths being singletons. Comments on this clone: Its matching antigen is unknown.

The V gene is TRBV28, the J gene TRBJ2-3; TRBD2 aligns across 7 bases. The source of this sequence is an adult with an advanced solid tumor such as melanoma, head and neck, liver or kidney cancer. The sequencing used CD4+ or CD8+ T cells sorted from blood, collected in a trial of the OX40 agonist ivuxolimab. The CDR3 nucleotides are TGTGCCAGCACCCTGGGGAGGGGCGCAACAACAGATACGCAGTATTTT. Its protein is CASTLGRGATTDTQYF. The full variable domain, completed using reference TRBV28 and TRBJ2-3, is DVKVTQSSRYLVKRTGEKVFLECVQDMDHENMFWYRQDPGLGLRLIYFSYDVKMKEKGDIPEGYSVSREKKERFSLILESASTNQTSMYLCASTLGRGATTDTQYFGPGTRLTVL.